Presented here are 3 T cell receptor beta chains from one specimen sequenced in a study of beta chain features in type 1 diabetes (dated by TCRdb to the late 2010s). Preparation of the library involved the immunoSEQ multiplex PCR assay. All of the isolated RNA was reverse transcribed with the High Capacity cDNA Reverse Transcription Kit, so expressed TCRB transcripts were sequenced. TCRdb re-hosts the immuneACCESS table, in-frame sequences only. Its copies lack some clones; in the studies checked, an unresolved V gene accounts for under half of them, and the cause for the rest is not known. For this sample there are 600,000 to 650,000 clones; around 15% appear just once. 0.093% of the sample is taken by the ten largest. Sequencing input: naive CD4+ T cells from blood. This specimen's cell subset or site label, interpreted: true naive CD4+ T cells. Receptors were obtained from a man between 18 and 29 years old in good health.

The chain is built from TRBV30 and TRBJ1-2; D may be TRBD1 (5 bases). Germline lookup yields CDR1 GTSNPN and CDR2 SVGIG (reference sequence). V lost 5 bases and J lost 7, with 14 bases in between. The CDR3 length is 12 residues. The CDR3 loop is CAWPGRGGGYTF. CDR3 sequence (DNA): TGTGCCTGGCCGGGACGGGGGGGTGGCTACACCTTC.

A few counts support this clone. The chain couples TRBV10-3 to TRBJ1-1; a possible D gene is TRBD1 (5 bases). V was shortened by 6 bases and J by 1 base, with 9 bases between the two germline ends. CDR3 length: 13 residues. Germline V gene sequence: CDR1 ENHRY, CDR2 SYGVKD. The CDR3 region is CAIRDTGNTEAFF. DNA of the CDR3: TGTGCCATCAGGGATACAGGGAACACTGAAGCTTTCTTT.

This rearrangement joins TRBV7-9 to TRBJ2-7, with D possibly TRBD2 on 6 matching bases. This CDR3 contains 13 residues. With 2 bases removed from V and 4 bases from J, the gap between germline ends came to 9 bases. Germline V gene data show CDR1 as SEHNR and CDR2 as FQNEAQ (reference sequence). DNA for the CDR3: TGTGCCAGCAGCTTAAGAGGAGGGTACGAGCAGTACTTC. Translating gives CASSLRGGYEQYF. Full variable domain (rest looked up from reference TRBV7-9 and TRBJ2-7): DTGVSQNPRHKITKRGQNVTFRCDPISEHNRLYWYRQTLGQGPEFLTYFQNEAQLEKSRLLSDRFSAERPKGSFSTLEIQRTEQGDSAMYLCASSLRGGYEQYFGPGTRLTVT.